One and the same sample provided the 32 T cell receptor beta chains below, sequenced in a study of CD8 T cells in Susac syndrome. With random hexamers, about 0.5 to 1 ug RNA was reverse transcribed. From the immunoSEQ multiplex PCR reads, TCRdb called clonotypes with MiXCR, one entry per CDR3 protein. The sample consists of about 110,000 distinct CDR3 sequences, roughly 97% of them appearing once. The sequencing input was CD4+ T cells from PBMCs. The receptors shown here come from a human donor in good health.

This rearrangement joins TRBV7-8 to TRBJ2-7; D remains ambiguous. The CDR3 runs to 16 residues. Deletions cut 1 base from V and 5 bases from J, with 18 bases between. Germline lookup yields CDR1 SGHVS and CDR2 FQNEAQ. In DNA, the CDR3 is TGTGCCAGCAGCTTAGAGGGATCTACCAGCCTAAACGAGCAGTACTTC. As protein: CASSLEGSTSLNEQYF.

The J gene is TRBJ1-1, the V gene TRBV5-1; no reliable D call. The CDR3 runs 14 residues. Germline V gene data show CDR1 as SGHRS and CDR2 as YFSETQ. V was cut by 0 bases and J by 0 bases, with 6 bases left in between. The CDR3 coding sequence is TGCGCCAGCAGCTTGGACAACTTGAACACTGAAGCTTTCTTT. As protein: CASSLDNLNTEAFF.

Only one count was recorded for this clonotype. The chain combines TRBV15 with TRBJ1-5; D possibly corresponds to TRBD1 (6 bases). V lost 2 bases, J lost 2 bases, and 19 bases lay in between. In germline, CDR1 is LNHNV, CDR2 YYDKDF (reference sequence). CDR3 length: 18 amino acids. The CDR3 is CATSRLTGSLAGNQPQHF. The CDR3 DNA reads as TGTGCCACCAGCAGACTCACAGGGTCACTAGCAGGCAATCAGCCCCAGCATTTT.

This sequence joins TRBV6-1 and TRBJ2-6; 8 bases line up with TRBD1. With V trimmed by 5 bases and J by 3 bases, 12 bases remained unmatched. Germline values: CDR1 MNHNS, CDR2 SASEGT. The CDR3 extends over 18 amino acids. The CDR3 reads CASSPRDRRRFGANVLTF. The CDR3 DNA follows: TGTGCCAGCAGTCCCCGGGACAGGAGAAGATTTGGGGCCAACGTCCTGACTTTC.

The genes are TRBV7-2 and TRBJ2-2, with 9 bases fitting TRBD1. J gave up 8 bases and V 5 bases, and 12 bases lay outside the gene matches. CDR1 and CDR2 (germline): SGHTA, FQGNSA. The CDR3 sequence is 16 residues long. CDR3 sequence (DNA): TGTGCCAGCAGCCCCAGAGCCGGGACAGGGAAAGGGGAGCTGTTTTTT. Amino acid sequence: CASSPRAGTGKGELFF.

The chain joins TRBV3-1 to TRBJ2-3; unclear D gene. Trimming shortened V by 0 bases and J by 2 bases, and 15 bases separated the two germline ends. The CDR3 spans 17 residues. Germline loops: CDR1 LGHDT, CDR2 YNNKEL (reference sequence). CDR3 DNA: TGTGCCAGCAGCCAAGATATTGCGAGCCGCCCCACAGATACGCAGTATTTT. Protein: CASSQDIASRPTDTQYF.

The chain combines TRBV7-6 with TRBJ1-4; D possibly corresponds to TRBD1 (5 bases). The CDR3 is made up of 15 amino acids. Trimming stripped 5 bases from V and 8 bases from J, with 18 bases between. Germline CDR1 is SGHVS and CDR2 is FNYEAQ. The CDR3 is CASSPSPGTYEKLFF. The CDR3 DNA is TGTGCCAGCAGCCCGTCCCCAGGGACTTACGAAAAACTGTTTTTT.

The chain couples TRBV11-1 to TRBJ2-7; D is uncertain. V was shortened by 5 bases and J by 0 bases, with 11 bases between the two germline ends. The germline V gene encodes CDR1 SGHAT and CDR2 FQDESV (reference sequence). The CDR3 contains 14 residues. Here the CDR3 reads CASSLHGGSYEQYF. CDR3 DNA sequence: TGTGCCAGCAGCCTTCACGGTGGCTCCTACGAGCAGTACTTC.

Regarding this clonotype: The germline gene is not matched at one end of the junction; a read error may be the cause. The J gene is TRBJ2-5, the V gene TRBV3-1, with TRBD2 as a possible D gene (5 bases). Germline V gene sequence: CDR1 LGHDT, CDR2 YNNKEL (reference sequence). The CDR3 totals 12 residues. CDR3 loop: CASSQGPRDWNF. CDR3 bases: TGTGCCAGCAGCCAAGGTCCCCGGGATTGGAACTTC.

This chain uses TRBV18 with TRBJ1-1; TRBD1 might be the D (6 bases). V dropped 1 base and J dropped 1 base, with 10 bases sitting between them. The length of the CDR3 is 15 residues. The germline V gene has CDR1 KGHSH and CDR2 LQKENI. The CDR3 reads CASSPLEGGNTEAFF. The CDR3 DNA is TGTGCCAGCTCACCACTTGAAGGGGGGAACACTGAAGCTTTCTTT.

The V and J genes are TRBV2 and TRBJ2-5; 7 nucleotides agree with TRBD2. V shed 6 bases and J 1 base; nucleotides not matched to a gene: 8. The CDR3 length is 15 residues. The germline gives CDR1 SNHLY, CDR2 FYNNEI. The CDR3 sequence: CASRDNRLAQETQYF. The CDR3 DNA follows: TGTGCCAGCAGAGATAATCGACTAGCCCAAGAGACCCAGTACTTC.

The chain carries TRBV5-1 and TRBJ2-7; TRBD2 matches 11 bases. The germline V gene has CDR1 SGHRS and CDR2 YFSETQ. Germline trimming cut 2 bases from V and 4 bases from J; bases unmatched to any gene: 8. The CDR3 consists of 16 residues. The CDR3 is CASSFNSGTSGYEQYF. CDR3 in DNA: TGCGCCAGCAGCTTCAATTCCGGGACTAGCGGTTACGAGCAGTACTTC. The full variable domain, its missing parts supplied by reference TRBV5-1 and TRBJ2-7, is KAGVTQTPRYLIKTRGQQVTLSCSPISGHRSVSWYQQTPGQGLQFLFEYFSETQRNKGNFPGRFSGRQFSNSRSEMNVSTLELGDSALYLCASSFNSGTSGYEQYFGPGTRLTVT.

The rearrangement uses TRBV6-5 and TRBJ2-2; 13 nucleotides match TRBD2. Germline-derived CDR1 and CDR2 are MNHEY and SVGAGI. This CDR3 comprises 17 residues. Germline trimming cut 4 bases from V and 0 bases from J; bases unmatched to any gene: 2. CDR3 in DNA: TGTGCCAGCAGTTTGACTAGCGGGGGGACGAACACCGGGGAGCTGTTTTTT. Translated, it gives CASSLTSGGTNTGELFF.

The chain is built from TRBV29-1 and TRBJ1-5; a possible D gene is TRBD1 (5 bases). V dropped 4 bases and J dropped 1 base, with 5 bases sitting between them. The CDR3 sequence is 12 residues long. Germline V gene lookup returns CDR1 SQVTM and CDR2 ANQGSEA. The CDR3 here is CSVGGSNQPQHF. DNA for the CDR3: TGCAGCGTTGGGGGGAGCAATCAGCCCCAGCATTTT.

This chain connects TRBV20-1 to TRBJ2-3; D gene unclear. This CDR3 spans 12 amino acids. Germline-derived CDR1 and CDR2 are DFQATT and SNEGSKA (reference sequence). Trimming left V 0 bases short and J 6 bases short, with 7 bases between. The CDR3 DNA is TGCAGTGCTAGAGATCATAAGGATACGCAGTATTTT. The encoded protein is CSARDHKDTQYF.

The chain combines TRBV27 with TRBJ2-5, with 7 nucleotides matching TRBD2. The junction had 3 bases not matched to a gene; V was cut back by 8 bases and J by 0 bases. This CDR3 has 13 amino acids. Germline CDR1 is MNHEY and CDR2 is SMNVEV (reference sequence). This CDR3 reads CASRSGNQETQYF. DNA for the CDR3: TGTGCCAGCCGGAGCGGGAACCAAGAGACCCAGTACTTC.

The chain couples TRBV6-2 or TRBV6-3 to TRBJ1-5; D is perhaps TRBD1 (5 bases). Germline assignment: CDR1 MNHEY and CDR2 SVGEGT. Trimming cost V 5 bases and J 2 bases, with 19 bases left between them. The CDR3 sequence is 17 residues long. CDR3 loop: CASSLGAGSLGNQPQHF. In nucleotides, the CDR3 is TGTGCCAGCAGTCTAGGGGCCGGTTCGTTAGGCAATCAGCCCCAGCATTTT.

The chain employs TRBV2 and TRBJ1-1; possibly TRBD1 for D (5 bases). Germline assignment: CDR1 SNHLY and CDR2 FYNNEI. The CDR3 has 14 residues. The V gene lost 1 base and the J gene lost 0 bases, with 6 bases spanning the gap. This chain's CDR3 is CASSEEGLNTEAFF. The CDR3 DNA sequence: TGTGCCAGCAGTGAAGAGGGGCTGAACACTGAAGCTTTCTTT.

The chain recombines TRBV10-3 with TRBJ2-7; D possibly matches TRBD1 or TRBD2 (5 bases each). The V and J ends lost 11 bases and 3 bases respectively, with 17 bases between them. CDR1 and CDR2 from the germline V gene are ENHRY and SYGVKD. The CDR3 covers 13 residues. This chain's CDR3 is CAAKGSGGYEQYF. CDR3 bases: TGTGCCGCCAAGGGATCTGGGGGCTACGAGCAGTACTTC.

The V and J genes are TRBV29-1 and TRBJ2-7, with D unresolved. V was pared by 0 bases and J by 5 bases, with 14 bases between. Germline CDR1 SQVTM, CDR2 ANQGSEA. The CDR3 spans 14 residues. CDR3 nucleotides: TGCAGCGTTGAAGATAGGGCAGTTAAAAACGAGCAGTACTTC. Protein: CSVEDRAVKNEQYF.

This chain connects TRBV19 to TRBJ2-6; unclear D gene. Germline CDR1 reads LNHDA; CDR2 reads SQIVND (reference sequence). The CDR3 totals 14 residues. The V end lost 10 bases, the J end lost 2 bases, and 12 bases lay between the germline ends. The CDR3 nucleotides are TGTGCCACAAGGAAGGGTACTGGGGCCAACGTCCTGACTTTC. It translates to CATRKGTGANVLTF.

The rearrangement joins TRBV7-2 to TRBJ2-7, with D perhaps matching TRBD1 (6 bases). The germline CDR1 and CDR2 sequences are SGHTA and FQGNSA. CDR3 size: 14 residues. V lost 3 bases to trimming and J lost 6 bases, with 15 bases between them. CDR3 sequence (DNA): TGTGCCAGCAGCTTTCCTTTACAGGGATTCGAGCAGTACTTC. Encoded protein: CASSFPLQGFEQYF. The full variable domain, its missing parts supplied by reference TRBV7-2 and TRBJ2-7, is GAGVSQSPSNKVTEKGKDVELRCDPISGHTALYWYRQSLGQGLEFLIYFQGNSAPDKSGLPSDRFSAERTGGSVSTLTIQRTQQEDSAVYLCASSFPLQGFEQYFGPGTRLTVT.

The genes are TRBV4-2 and TRBJ2-7, with D possibly TRBD2 on 5 matching bases. Germline CDR1 LGHNA, CDR2 YNFKEQ. The CDR3 length is 14 residues. V was cut by 1 base and J by 4 bases, with 11 bases left in between. The chain's CDR3 is CASSQGSGLYEQYF. CDR3 sequence (DNA): TGTGCCAGCAGCCAAGGTTCGGGGTTGTACGAGCAGTACTTC.

The CDR3: CASSKLAGGYETQYF. DNA of the CDR3: TGTGCCAGCAGCAAACTAGCGGGAGGCTATGAGACCCAGTACTTC. The chain is built from TRBV3-1 and TRBJ2-5, with 12 nucleotides matching TRBD2. With V trimmed by 5 bases and J by 5 bases, 6 bases remained unmatched. Germline lookup yields CDR1 LGHDT and CDR2 YNNKEL (reference sequence). The CDR3 loop spans 15 amino acids.

V and J are TRBV12-3 or TRBV12-4 and TRBJ1-2; 8 positions match TRBD1. CDR3 size: 17 residues. V lost 5 bases and J lost 0; bases outside the gene matches: 11. CDR3 residues: CASSDRTGGSANYGYTF. CDR3 nucleotide sequence: TGTGCCAGCAGTGACCGTACAGGGGGTTCCGCTAACTATGGCTACACCTTC.

The chain joins TRBV5-1 to TRBJ1-2; D may be TRBD1 (5 bases). Germline V lookup: CDR1 SGHRS, CDR2 YFSETQ. The CDR3 has 15 residues. V lost 4 bases and J lost 6, with 19 bases in between. CDR3 sequence reads: CASSPRFGGSDGYTF. Written as DNA, the CDR3 is TGCGCCAGCAGCCCGAGGTTTGGGGGGTCGGATGGCTACACCTTC.

This CDR3 is CASSFRDPPLDEQYF. The CDR3, as DNA: TGCGCCAGCAGCTTCAGGGATCCCCCTTTGGACGAGCAGTACTTC. V usage is TRBV5-1 and J usage is TRBJ2-7; maybe TRBD1 (5 bases). V shed 2 bases and J shed 5 bases, with 17 bases lying between them. The CDR3 covers 15 residues. Germline lookup yields CDR1 SGHRS and CDR2 YFSETQ.

The V and J genes are TRBV3-1 and TRBJ1-1, with a possible D match to TRBD1 (5 bases). The V and J ends lost 5 bases and 1 base respectively, with 20 bases between them. The length of the CDR3 is 17 residues. Germline V CDR1 and CDR2: LGHDT, YNNKEL (reference sequence). CDR3 sequence (DNA): TGTGCCAGCAGCGGAATCCCAGGGAGGGCGAAGAACACTGAAGCTTTCTTT. Amino acids: CASSGIPGRAKNTEAFF.

The chain couples TRBV29-1 to TRBJ2-4, with D maybe TRBD2 (6 bases). The CDR3 sequence is 12 residues long. Germline CDR1 reads SQVTM; CDR2 reads ANQGSEA. The CDR3 coding sequence is TGCGGAATTTGCGGGGTCAAAAACATTCAGTACTTC. As protein: CGICGVKNIQYF.

The V gene is TRBV2, the J gene TRBJ2-4; D is possibly TRBD1 or TRBD2 (5 bases each). V was shortened by 6 bases and J by 5 bases, with 8 bases between the two germline ends. The CDR3 loop spans 12 amino acids. CDR1 and CDR2 (germline): SNHLY, FYNNEI. CDR3 in DNA: TGTGCCAGCAGGCAGGGAGAAAACATTCAGTACTTC. Translated, it gives CASRQGENIQYF.

The chain couples TRBV2 to TRBJ2-1; 8 bases line up with TRBD1. This CDR3 spans 14 amino acids. CDR1 and CDR2 from the germline V gene are SNHLY and FYNNEI. Trimming at V came to 6 bases and at J to 13 bases, leaving 14 bases not matched to a gene. CDR3 nucleotide sequence: TGTGCCAGCAGACCGACCGGACAGGGAGATTTTCAGTTCTTC. Translating it yields CASRPTGQGDFQFF.

The V call is TRBV24-1, the J call TRBJ2-7; tentatively, D is TRBD2 (6 bases). The CDR3 contains 14 residues. Trimming took off 11 bases at V and 7 bases at J, with 23 bases between the two ends. CDR1 and CDR2 from the germline V gene are KGHDR and SFDVKD. The CDR3 region is CAIGSSSTAGEQYF. The CDR3 coding sequence is TGTGCCATAGGTTCGAGTTCGACCGCGGGGGAGCAGTACTTC.